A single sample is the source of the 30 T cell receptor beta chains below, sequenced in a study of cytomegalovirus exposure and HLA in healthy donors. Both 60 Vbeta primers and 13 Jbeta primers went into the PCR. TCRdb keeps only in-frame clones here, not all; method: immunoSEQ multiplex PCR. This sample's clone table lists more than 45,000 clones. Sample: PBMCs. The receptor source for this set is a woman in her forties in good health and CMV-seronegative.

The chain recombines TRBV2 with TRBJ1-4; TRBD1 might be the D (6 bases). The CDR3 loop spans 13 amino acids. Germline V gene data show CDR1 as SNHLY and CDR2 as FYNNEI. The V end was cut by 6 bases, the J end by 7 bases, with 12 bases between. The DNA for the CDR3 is TGTGCCAGCAGCCTACAGGGTGGTGAAAAACTGTTTTTT. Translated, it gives CASSLQGGEKLFF. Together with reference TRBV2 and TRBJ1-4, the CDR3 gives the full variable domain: EPEVTQTPSHQVTQMGQEVILRCVPISNHLYFYWYRQILGQKVEFLVSFYNNEISEKSEIFDDQFSVERPDGSNFTLKIRSTKLEDSAMYFCASSLQGGEKLFFGSGTQLSVL.

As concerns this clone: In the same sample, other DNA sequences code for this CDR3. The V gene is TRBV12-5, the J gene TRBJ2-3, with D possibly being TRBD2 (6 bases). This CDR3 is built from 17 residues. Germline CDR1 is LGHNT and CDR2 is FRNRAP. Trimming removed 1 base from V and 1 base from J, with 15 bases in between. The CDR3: CASGLEAGPKRTDTQYF. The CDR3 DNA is TGTGCTAGTGGTTTGGAGGCGGGGCCAAAACGCACAGATACGCAGTATTTT.

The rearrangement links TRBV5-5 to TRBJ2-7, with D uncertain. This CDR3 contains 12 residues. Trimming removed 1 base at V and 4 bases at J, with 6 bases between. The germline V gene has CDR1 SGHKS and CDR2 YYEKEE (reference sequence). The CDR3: CASSLSRYEQYF. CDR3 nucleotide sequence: TGTGCCAGCAGCTTGTCGAGGTACGAGCAGTACTTC.

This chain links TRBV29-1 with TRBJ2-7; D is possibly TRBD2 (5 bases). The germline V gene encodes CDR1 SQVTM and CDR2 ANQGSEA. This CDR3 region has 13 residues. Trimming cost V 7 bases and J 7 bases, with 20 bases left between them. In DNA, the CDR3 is TGCAGCGGATTGGGAGACGGCATGGGGGAGCAGTACTTC. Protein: CSGLGDGMGEQYF.

CDR3 coding DNA: TGTGCCAGCAGTTACCGGTTGTCAGGGGGCCGCTATGGCTACACCTTC. Translating gives CASSYRLSGGRYGYTF. The chain has TRBV6-5 and TRBJ1-2; TRBD1 matches at 8 bases. CDR1 and CDR2 (germline): MNHEY, SVGAGI. V shed 2 bases, J shed 4 bases, and the junction held 9 bases outside the gene matches. The CDR3 is 16 residues long.

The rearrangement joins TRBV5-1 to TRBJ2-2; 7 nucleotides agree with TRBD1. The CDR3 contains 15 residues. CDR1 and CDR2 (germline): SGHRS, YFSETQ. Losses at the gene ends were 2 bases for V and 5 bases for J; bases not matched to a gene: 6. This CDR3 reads CASSFRQGLTGELFF. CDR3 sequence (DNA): TGCGCCAGCAGCTTCCGACAGGGTCTAACCGGGGAGCTGTTTTTT. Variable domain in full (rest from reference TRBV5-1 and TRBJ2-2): KAGVTQTPRYLIKTRGQQVTLSCSPISGHRSVSWYQQTPGQGLQFLFEYFSETQRNKGNFPGRFSGRQFSNSRSEMNVSTLELGDSALYLCASSFRQGLTGELFFGEGSRLTVL.

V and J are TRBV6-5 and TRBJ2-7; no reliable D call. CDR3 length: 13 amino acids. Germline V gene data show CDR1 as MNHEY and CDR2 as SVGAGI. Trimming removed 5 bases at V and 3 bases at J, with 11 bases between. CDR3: CASSTLGLYEQYF. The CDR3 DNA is TGTGCCAGCAGTACCCTGGGCCTCTACGAGCAGTACTTC.

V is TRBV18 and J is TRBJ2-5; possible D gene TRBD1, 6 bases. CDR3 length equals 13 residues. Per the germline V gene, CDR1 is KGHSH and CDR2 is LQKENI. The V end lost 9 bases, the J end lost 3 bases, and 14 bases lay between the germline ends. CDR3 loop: CASRPGAEETQYF. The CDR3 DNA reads TGTGCCAGTAGGCCAGGGGCGGAAGAGACCCAGTACTTC.

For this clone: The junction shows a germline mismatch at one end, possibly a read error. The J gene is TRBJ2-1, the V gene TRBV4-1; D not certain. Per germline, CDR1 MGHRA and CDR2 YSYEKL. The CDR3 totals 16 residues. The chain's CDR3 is CASSQLDILSDNEQFF. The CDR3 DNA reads TGCGCCAGCAGCCAATTAGACATACTCTCCGACAATGAGCAGTTCTTC.

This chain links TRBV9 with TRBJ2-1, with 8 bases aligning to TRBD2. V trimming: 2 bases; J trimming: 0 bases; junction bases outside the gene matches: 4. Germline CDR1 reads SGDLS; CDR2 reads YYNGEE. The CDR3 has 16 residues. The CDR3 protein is CASSVSRGGSYNEQFF. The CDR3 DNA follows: TGTGCCAGCAGCGTCTCTCGGGGGGGCTCCTACAATGAGCAGTTCTTC.

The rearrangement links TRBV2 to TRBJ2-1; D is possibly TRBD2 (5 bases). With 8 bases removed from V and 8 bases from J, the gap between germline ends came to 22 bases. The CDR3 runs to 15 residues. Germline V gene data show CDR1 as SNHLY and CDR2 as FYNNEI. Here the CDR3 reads CASFNPSVEVDEQFF. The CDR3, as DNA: TGTGCCAGCTTTAACCCGAGCGTGGAGGTCGATGAGCAGTTCTTC.

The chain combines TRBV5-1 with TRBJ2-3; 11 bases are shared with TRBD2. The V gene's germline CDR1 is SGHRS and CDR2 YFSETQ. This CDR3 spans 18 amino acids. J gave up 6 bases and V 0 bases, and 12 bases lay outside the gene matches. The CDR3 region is CASSLEPSGRPDVDTQYF. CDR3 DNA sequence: TGCGCCAGCAGCTTGGAGCCTAGCGGGAGGCCAGATGTGGATACGCAGTATTTT.

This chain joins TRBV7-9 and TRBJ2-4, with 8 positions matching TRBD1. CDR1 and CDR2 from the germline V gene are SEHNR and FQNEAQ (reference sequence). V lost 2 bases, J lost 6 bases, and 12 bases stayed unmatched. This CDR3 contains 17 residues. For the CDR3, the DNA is TGTGCCAGCAGCTTATTCAGGGGGCAAGGATTCCTAAACATTCAGTACTTC. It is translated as CASSLFRGQGFLNIQYF.

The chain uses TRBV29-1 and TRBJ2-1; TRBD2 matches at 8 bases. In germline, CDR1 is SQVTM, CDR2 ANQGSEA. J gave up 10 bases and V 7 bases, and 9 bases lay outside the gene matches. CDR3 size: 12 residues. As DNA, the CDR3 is TGCAGCGCCGGAAGCGGGGGCGCGGAGCAGTTCTTC. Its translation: CSAGSGGAEQFF.

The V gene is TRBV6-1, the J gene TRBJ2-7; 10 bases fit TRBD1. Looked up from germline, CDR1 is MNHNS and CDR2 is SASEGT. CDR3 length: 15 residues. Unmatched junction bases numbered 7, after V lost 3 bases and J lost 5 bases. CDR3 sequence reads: CASSDKGQGLHEQYF. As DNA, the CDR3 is TGTGCCAGCAGTGATAAGGGACAGGGGCTTCACGAGCAGTACTTC.

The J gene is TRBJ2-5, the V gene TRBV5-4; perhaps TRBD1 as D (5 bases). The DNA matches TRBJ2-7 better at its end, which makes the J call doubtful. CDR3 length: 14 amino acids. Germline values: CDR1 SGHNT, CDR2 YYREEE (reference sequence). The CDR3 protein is CASSLDEGAYEQYF. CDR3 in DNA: TGTGCCAGCAGCTTGGACGAAGGGGCCTACGAGCAGTACTTC.

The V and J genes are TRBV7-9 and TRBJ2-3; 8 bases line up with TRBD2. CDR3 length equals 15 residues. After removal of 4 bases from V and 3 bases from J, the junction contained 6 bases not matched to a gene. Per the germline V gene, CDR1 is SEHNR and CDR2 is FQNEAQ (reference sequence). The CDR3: CASSSGGARTDTQYF. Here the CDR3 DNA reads TGTGCCAGCAGCTCGGGGGGGGCGCGGACAGATACGCAGTATTTT.

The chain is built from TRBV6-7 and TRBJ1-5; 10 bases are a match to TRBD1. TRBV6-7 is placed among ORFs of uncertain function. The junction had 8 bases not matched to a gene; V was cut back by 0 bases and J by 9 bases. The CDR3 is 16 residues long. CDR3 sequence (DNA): TGTGCCAGCAGTTACTCCCCACCGGGACAGGGGAGGCCCCAGCATTTT. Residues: CASSYSPPGQGRPQHF.

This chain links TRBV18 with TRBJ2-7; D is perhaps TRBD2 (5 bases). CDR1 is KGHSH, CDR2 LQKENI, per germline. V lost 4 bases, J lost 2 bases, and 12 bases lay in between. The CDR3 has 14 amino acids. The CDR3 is CASSLRGEAYEQYF. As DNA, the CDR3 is TGTGCCAGCTCACTACGGGGAGAAGCCTACGAGCAGTACTTC.

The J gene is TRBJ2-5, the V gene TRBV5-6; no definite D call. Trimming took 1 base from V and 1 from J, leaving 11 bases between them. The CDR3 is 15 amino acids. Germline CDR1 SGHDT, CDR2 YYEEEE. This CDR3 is CASSLWVTAQETQYF. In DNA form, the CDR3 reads TGTGCCAGCAGCTTGTGGGTTACAGCCCAAGAGACCCAGTACTTC.

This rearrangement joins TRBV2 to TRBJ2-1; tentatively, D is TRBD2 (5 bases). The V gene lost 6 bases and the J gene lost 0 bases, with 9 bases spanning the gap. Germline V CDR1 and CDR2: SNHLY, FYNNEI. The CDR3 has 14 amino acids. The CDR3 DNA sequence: TGTGCCAGCAGGGAGGTGAGCTCCTACAATGAGCAGTTCTTC. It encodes CASREVSSYNEQFF.

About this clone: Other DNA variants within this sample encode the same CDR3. The CDR3 DNA reads as TGTGCCAGCAGCGTAGAGGGAGGGTATAATTCACCCCTCCACTTT. It specifies CASSVEGGYNSPLHF. This chain connects TRBV9 to TRBJ1-6; D ambiguous. Trimming removed 0 bases at V and 4 bases at J, with 8 bases between. CDR3 size: 15 residues. The germline CDR1 and CDR2 sequences are SGDLS and YYNGEE. Combining the CDR3 with reference TRBV9 and TRBJ1-6 gives the whole variable domain DSGVTQTPKHLITATGQRVTLRCSPRSGDLSVYWYQQSLDQGLQFLIQYYNGEERAKGNILERFSAQQFPDLHSELNLSSLELGDSALYFCASSVEGGYNSPLHFGNGTRLTVT.

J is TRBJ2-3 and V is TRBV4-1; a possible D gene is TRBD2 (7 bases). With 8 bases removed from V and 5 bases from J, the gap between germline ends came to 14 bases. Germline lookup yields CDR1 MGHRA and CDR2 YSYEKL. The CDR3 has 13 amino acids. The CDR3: CASAPGGQDTQYF. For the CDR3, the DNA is TGCGCCAGCGCACCCGGGGGGCAAGATACGCAGTATTTT.

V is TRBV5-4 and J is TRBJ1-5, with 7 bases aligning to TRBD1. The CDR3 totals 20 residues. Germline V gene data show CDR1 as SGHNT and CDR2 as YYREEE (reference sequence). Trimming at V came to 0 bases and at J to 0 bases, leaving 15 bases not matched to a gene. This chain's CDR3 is CASSLVAGGPFIYSNQPQHF. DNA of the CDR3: TGTGCCAGCAGCTTGGTGGCAGGGGGTCCTTTTATCTATAGCAATCAGCCCCAGCATTTT.

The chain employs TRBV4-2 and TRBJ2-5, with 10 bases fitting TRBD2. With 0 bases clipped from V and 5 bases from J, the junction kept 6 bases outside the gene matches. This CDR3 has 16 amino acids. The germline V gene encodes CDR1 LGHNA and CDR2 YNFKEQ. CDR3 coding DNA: TGTGCCAGCAGCCAAGATCGAGGTAGCGGGAGGGAGACCCAGTACTTC. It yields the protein CASSQDRGSGRETQYF.

CDR3 nucleotide sequence: TGTGCCAGCTCACCACCGGGACTAATACGCACAGATACGCAGTATTTT. Its translation is CASSPPGLIRTDTQYF. This sequence joins TRBV18 and TRBJ2-3, with TRBD2 matching 7 bases. The CDR3 runs 16 residues. With V trimmed by 0 bases and J by 1 base, 4 bases remained unmatched. CDR1 is KGHSH, CDR2 LQKENI, per germline.

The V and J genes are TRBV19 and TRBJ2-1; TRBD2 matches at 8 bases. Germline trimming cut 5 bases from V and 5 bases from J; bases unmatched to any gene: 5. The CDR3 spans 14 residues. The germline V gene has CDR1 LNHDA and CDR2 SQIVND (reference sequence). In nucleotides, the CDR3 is TGTGCCAGTAGTGAAGCGGGAGACGACAATGAGCAGTTCTTC. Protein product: CASSEAGDDNEQFF.

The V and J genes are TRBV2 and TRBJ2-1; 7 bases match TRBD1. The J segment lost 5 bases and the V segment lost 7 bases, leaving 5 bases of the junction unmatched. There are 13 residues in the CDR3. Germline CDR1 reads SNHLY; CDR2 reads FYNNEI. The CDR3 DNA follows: TGTGCCAGCACCCGAGGACAGGACAATGAGCAGTTCTTC. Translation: CASTRGQDNEQFF.

The CDR3 here is CASEEGGKLFF. Written as DNA, the CDR3 is TGCGCCAGCGAAGAGGGCGGAAAACTGTTTTTT. The rearrangement links TRBV5-1 to TRBJ1-4, with no clear D. The CDR3 loop spans 11 amino acids. Trimming left V 7 bases short and J 10 bases short, with 11 bases between. Germline V lookup: CDR1 SGHRS, CDR2 YFSETQ.

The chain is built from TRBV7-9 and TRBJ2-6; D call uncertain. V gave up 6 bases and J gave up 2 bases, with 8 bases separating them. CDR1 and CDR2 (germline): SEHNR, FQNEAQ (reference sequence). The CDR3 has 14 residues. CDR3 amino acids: CASSSFAGANVLTF. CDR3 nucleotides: TGTGCCAGCAGTTCGTTTGCTGGGGCCAACGTCCTGACTTTC.